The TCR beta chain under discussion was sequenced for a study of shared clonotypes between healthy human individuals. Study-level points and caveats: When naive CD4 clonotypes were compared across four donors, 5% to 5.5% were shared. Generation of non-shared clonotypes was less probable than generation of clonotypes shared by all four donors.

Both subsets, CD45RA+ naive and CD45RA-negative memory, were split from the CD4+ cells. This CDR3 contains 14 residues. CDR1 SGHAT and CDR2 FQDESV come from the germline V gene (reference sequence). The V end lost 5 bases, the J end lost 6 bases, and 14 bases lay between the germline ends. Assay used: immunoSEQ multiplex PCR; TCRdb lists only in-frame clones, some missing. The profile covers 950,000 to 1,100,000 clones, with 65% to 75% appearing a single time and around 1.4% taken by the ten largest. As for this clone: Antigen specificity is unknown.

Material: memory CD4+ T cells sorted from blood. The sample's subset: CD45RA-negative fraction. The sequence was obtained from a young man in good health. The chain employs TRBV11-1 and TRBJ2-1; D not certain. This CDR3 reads CASSTDLLVNEQFF. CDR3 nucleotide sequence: TGTGCCAGCAGCACGGACCTCCTCGTCAATGAGCAGTTCTTC.